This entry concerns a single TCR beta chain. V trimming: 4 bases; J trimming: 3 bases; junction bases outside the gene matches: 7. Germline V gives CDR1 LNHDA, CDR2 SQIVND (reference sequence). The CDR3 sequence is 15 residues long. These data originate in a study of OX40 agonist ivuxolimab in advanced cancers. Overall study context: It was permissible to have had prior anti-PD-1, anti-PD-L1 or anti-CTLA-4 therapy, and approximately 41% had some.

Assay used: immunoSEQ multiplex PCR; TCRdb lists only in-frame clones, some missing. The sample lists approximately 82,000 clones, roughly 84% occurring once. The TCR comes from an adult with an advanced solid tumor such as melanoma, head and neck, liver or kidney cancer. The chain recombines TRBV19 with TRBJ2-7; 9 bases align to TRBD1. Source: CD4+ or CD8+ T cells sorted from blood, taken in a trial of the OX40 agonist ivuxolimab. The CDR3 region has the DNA TGTGCCAGTAGTAACACAGGACAGGGGATCTACGAGCAGTACTTC. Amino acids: CASSNTGQGIYEQYF.